Below are 7 T cell receptor beta chains sequenced from a single sample in a study of T cell responses to AZD1222 COVID-19 vaccine. Assay used: immunoSEQ multiplex PCR; TCRdb lists only in-frame clones, some missing. The sample has over 150,000 clones, roughly 92% seen once. Sequenced here: peripheral blood, sampled 28 days after the second AZD1222 dose. The receptors shown here come from an adult who received the AZD1222 COVID-19 vaccine.

The chain combines TRBV12-3 or TRBV12-4 with TRBJ2-5; D may correspond to TRBD1 or TRBD2 (6 bases each). Trimming cost V 7 bases and J 4 bases, with 13 bases left between them. The CDR3 has 13 amino acids. The CDR3 spells CASTPGGGETQYF. The CDR3 nucleotides read TGTGCCAGCACCCCCGGAGGGGGAGAGACCCAGTACTTC.

The chain has TRBV10-3 and TRBJ2-1, with 14 positions matching TRBD2. CDR1 is ENHRY, CDR2 SYGVKD, per germline. V lost 3 bases, J lost 7 bases, and 5 bases stayed unmatched. The CDR3 loop spans 16 amino acids. Here the CDR3 reads CAISDSGLAGANEQFF. The CDR3 region has the DNA TGTGCCATCAGTGATTCGGGACTAGCGGGAGCTAATGAGCAGTTCTTC.

The chain has TRBV6-5 and TRBJ2-1; D perhaps matches TRBD1 (6 bases). Per the germline V gene, CDR1 is MNHEY and CDR2 is SVGAGI. The CDR3 covers 15 residues. V lost 3 bases and J lost 10, with 19 bases in between. CDR3 DNA: TGTGCCAGCAGTTATTCAGACCAGGGGACCCTCGAGCAGTTCTTC. Translated: CASSYSDQGTLEQFF.

The chain links TRBV10-2 to TRBJ2-1; 13 bases line up with TRBD2. V gave up 6 bases and J gave up 7 bases; unmatched junction bases: 6. The CDR3 is 15 residues long. The germline CDR1 and CDR2 sequences are WSHSY and SAAADI. CDR3 residues: CASRAWTSGRNEQFF. The CDR3 bases are TGCGCCAGCAGAGCGTGGACTAGCGGGAGAAATGAGCAGTTCTTC.

This sequence joins TRBV5-4 and TRBJ2-3; 8 bases are shared with TRBD1. The CDR3 has 15 residues. CDR1 is SGHNT and CDR2 is YYREEE in the germline V gene (reference sequence). The junction had 5 bases not matched to a gene; V was cut back by 3 bases and J by 2 bases. This chain's CDR3 is CASSSRTGYTDTQYF. DNA of the CDR3: TGTGCCAGCAGCTCCAGGACAGGGTACACAGATACGCAGTATTTT.

The chain links TRBV2 to TRBJ2-7; D gene ambiguous. Germline CDR1 reads SNHLY; CDR2 reads FYNNEI. The length of the CDR3 is 10 residues. V was pared by 3 bases and J by 5 bases, with 2 bases between. CDR3 nucleotide sequence: TGTGCCAGCAGTGATAACGAGCAGTACTTC. Protein: CASSDNEQYF.

The V gene is TRBV4-1, the J gene TRBJ1-1; TRBD1 agrees at 9 bases. The junction had 6 bases not matched to a gene; V was cut back by 3 bases and J by 1 base. Germline V lookup: CDR1 MGHRA, CDR2 YSYEKL. The CDR3 extends over 16 amino acids. CDR3 in DNA: TGCGCCAGCAGCCATTCCGCGACAGGGGGGAACACTGAAGCTTTCTTT. It encodes CASSHSATGGNTEAFF.